This T cell receptor beta chain was observed in a study of radiation and T cells in renal cell carcinoma. Time point meaning: blood 4 weeks post-SBRT, at nephrectomy. Noted treatment: 15 Gy SBRT to primary tumor, nephrectomy 4 weeks later. The CDR3 spans 15 residues. Germline assignment: CDR1 SGDLS and CDR2 YYNGEE. Trimming removed 2 bases at V and 0 bases at J, with 8 bases between. The table came from immunoSEQ multiplex PCR; TCRdb's copy has only in-frame clones and leaves some out. Here the sample spans 140,000 to 150,000 clones, 70% to 90% being singletons. V usage is TRBV9 and J usage is TRBJ2-2; D may be TRBD2 (5 bases). This sequence was found in a woman in her fifties or sixties with renal cell carcinoma. The material was blood, obtained from a patient whose treatment included radiotherapy and nephrectomy. As DNA, the CDR3 is TGTGCCAGCAGCGTTGCACTAGCGAACACCGGGGAGCTGTTTTTT. Its protein is CASSVALANTGELFF.